The TCR beta chain under discussion was sequenced for a study of blood T cells in healthy people across ages. Findings and limits, study-wide: PBMCs were not sorted, which prevented a conclusive comparison of naive versus antigen-experienced cells.

Note on this clonotype: Its target is unknown.

The germline V gene encodes CDR1 SNHLY and CDR2 FYNNEI. V lost 3 bases to trimming and J lost 0 bases, with 12 bases between them. The CDR3 is 16 amino acids. A second about 7 to 12 cycle PCR used barcoded and J-beta primers. Each sample provided no less than 2.5 million CDR3-containing paired-end reads. TCRdb ran MiXCR on the 5' RACE reads and lists one entry per CDR3 protein. The sample lists about 840,000 distinct CDR3 sequences, almost 30% occurring once. These data are also associated with another study on T cells of mothers and their children. As that report states: A few healthy Caucasian mothers, along with their six children, served as the donors. A slight, non-significant increase in overlap was found for related mother-child pairs relative to unrelated pairs.

What was sequenced was blood. This receptor was obtained from a woman in her thirties or forties in good health. The chain employs TRBV2 and TRBJ1-5; no firm D call. CDR3 nucleotide sequence: TGTGCCAGCAGTGAGGAGCAGCTCTATAGCAATCAGCCCCAGCATTTT. As protein: CASSEEQLYSNQPQHF.